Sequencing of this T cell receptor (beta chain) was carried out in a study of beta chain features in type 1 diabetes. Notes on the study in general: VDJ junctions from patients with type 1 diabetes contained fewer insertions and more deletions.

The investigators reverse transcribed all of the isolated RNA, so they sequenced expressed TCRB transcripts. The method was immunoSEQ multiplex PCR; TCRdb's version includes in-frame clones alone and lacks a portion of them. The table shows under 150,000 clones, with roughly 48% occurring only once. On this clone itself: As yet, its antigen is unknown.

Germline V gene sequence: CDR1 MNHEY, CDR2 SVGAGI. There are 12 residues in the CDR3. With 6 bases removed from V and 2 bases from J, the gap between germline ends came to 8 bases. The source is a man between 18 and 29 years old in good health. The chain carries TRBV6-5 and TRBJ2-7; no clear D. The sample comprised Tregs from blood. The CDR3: CASSAKPYEQYF. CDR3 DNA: TGTGCCAGCAGCGCGAAACCCTACGAGCAGTACTTC.